The 22 T cell receptor beta chains below come from one sample, sequenced in a study of CD8+CD57+ T cells in acquired aplastic anemia. Those patients picked for sequencing had displayed CD8+CD57+ cell expansion on flow cytometry. For CDR3 and TCR beta VDJ profiling, genomic DNA was the template used. MiXCR, applied by TCRdb to the reads, yields one record per CDR3 protein. The data contain fewer than 200,000 distinct CDR3 sequences, around 50% of them seen just once; the ten biggest clones take up approximately 12%. The sample taken for sequencing was sorted CD4+, CD8+, or CD8+CD57+ T cells (not recorded which) from PBMCs. All receptors come from a human donor with aplastic anemia.

This rearrangement joins TRBV19 to TRBJ1-5, with D tentatively TRBD1 (5 bases). Germline V CDR1 and CDR2: LNHDA, SQIVND (reference sequence). This CDR3 is 17 amino acids long. Deletions cut 0 bases from V and 3 bases from J, with 15 bases between. This CDR3 is CASSIDHGGGFNQPQHF. For the CDR3, the DNA is TGTGCCAGTAGTATAGATCACGGGGGTGGCTTCAATCAGCCCCAGCATTTT.

Ten or more counts support this clonotype. The chain is built from TRBV6-5 and TRBJ1-6; 7 positions agree with TRBD1. This CDR3 has 17 residues. Losses at the gene ends were 4 bases for V and 6 bases for J; bases not matched to a gene: 12. The germline CDR1 and CDR2 sequences are MNHEY and SVGAGI. The DNA of the CDR3 is TGTGCCAGCAGTTCCTCCGGGACAGCATTGGTTAATTCACCCCTCCACTTT. Its protein is CASSSSGTALVNSPLHF.

The chain employs TRBV10-3 and TRBJ2-3; D is ambiguous. V gave up 6 bases and J gave up 1 base, with 8 bases separating them. The CDR3 loop spans 13 amino acids. The germline gives CDR1 ENHRY, CDR2 SYGVKD. The CDR3, as DNA: TGTGCCATCAGGGGCGACGGCACAGATACGCAGTATTTT. Translation: CAIRGDGTDTQYF.

This sequence joins TRBV20-1 and TRBJ2-7; D may be TRBD2 (5 bases). Germline V gives CDR1 DFQATT, CDR2 SNEGSKA (reference sequence). This CDR3 has 15 amino acids. V was shortened by 0 bases and J by 3 bases, with 15 bases between the two germline ends. The chain's CDR3 is CSARDFRGRDYEQYF. The CDR3 DNA reads as TGCAGTGCTAGAGATTTCCGGGGTCGTGACTACGAGCAGTACTTC.

The V call is TRBV29-1, the J call TRBJ1-2; the D is unclear. Per the germline V gene, CDR1 is SQVTM and CDR2 is ANQGSEA. V lost 6 bases, J lost 4 bases, and 15 bases lay in between. The CDR3 contains 13 residues. The CDR3 bases are TGCAGCGTCTCCGGGCTTGGAGGCTATGGCTACACCTTC. This translates into CSVSGLGGYGYTF.

This chain connects TRBV20-1 to TRBJ2-5; D is unresolved. The CDR3 runs 12 residues. The V gene's germline CDR1 is DFQATT and CDR2 SNEGSKA (reference sequence). Deletions cut 3 bases from V and 1 base from J, with 6 bases between. The CDR3 region has the DNA TGCAGTGCTAGCGATGCCCAAGAGACCCAGTACTTC. Its translation: CSASDAQETQYF.

The chain joins TRBV29-1 to TRBJ2-5, with D unclear. The V end was cut by 4 bases, the J end by 2 bases, with 8 bases between. This CDR3 contains 12 residues. Germline-derived CDR1 and CDR2 are SQVTM and ANQGSEA. CDR3 nucleotides: TGCAGCGTTGTAGGGCAGCAAGAGACCCAGTACTTC. Translated, it gives CSVVGQQETQYF.

CDR3 in amino acids: CSVGDRGNTEAFF. The CDR3 bases are TGCAGCGTAGGGGACAGGGGGAACACTGAAGCTTTCTTT. This chain uses TRBV29-1 with TRBJ1-1; 10 nucleotides line up with TRBD1. Trimming at V came to 6 bases and at J to 1 base, leaving 2 bases not matched to a gene. Germline CDR1 SQVTM, CDR2 ANQGSEA. This CDR3 is built from 13 residues.

Many counts were recorded for this clonotype. V usage is TRBV7-9 and J usage is TRBJ2-3, with 9 bases matching TRBD1. There are 16 residues in the CDR3. V shed 6 bases and J 2 bases; nucleotides not matched to a gene: 9. The germline V gene has CDR1 SEHNR and CDR2 FQNEAQ (reference sequence). The CDR3 loop reads CASREGTGITTDTQYF. As DNA, the CDR3 is TGTGCCAGCAGGGAGGGGACAGGGATAACCACAGATACGCAGTATTTT.

In this sample, this clonotype turned up many times. The chain couples TRBV7-2 to TRBJ2-3; D might be TRBD2 (7 bases). Germline V gives CDR1 SGHTA, CDR2 FQGNSA. V was clipped by 3 bases and J by 4 bases, with 14 bases between them. The CDR3 extends over 15 amino acids. The chain's CDR3 is CASSFLGGAPDTQYF. DNA for the CDR3: TGTGCCAGCAGCTTTTTAGGGGGGGCCCCAGATACGCAGTATTTT.

In its sample, this clonotype was seen many times. This sequence joins TRBV7-8 and TRBJ2-2; 12 positions agree with TRBD2. Unmatched junction bases numbered 5, after V lost 4 bases and J lost 5 bases. The V gene's germline CDR1 is SGHVS and CDR2 FQNEAQ. This CDR3 region has 16 residues. The CDR3 nucleotides read TGTGCCAGCAGCTCTAGCGGGGGGGCCCGAACCGGGGAGCTGTTTTTT. Its translation: CASSSSGGARTGELFF.

The genes are TRBV11-1 and TRBJ2-3, with 7 positions matching TRBD2. The V gene end was trimmed by 1 base and the J gene end by 0 bases; junction bases not matched to a gene: 4. The CDR3 is 16 residues long. Germline-derived CDR1 and CDR2 are SGHAT and FQDESV (reference sequence). The CDR3 loop reads CASSLGASGSTDTQYF. For the CDR3, the DNA is TGTGCCAGCAGCTTAGGGGCTAGCGGAAGCACAGATACGCAGTATTTT.

In this sample, this clonotype turned up many times. This chain links TRBV11-2 with TRBJ1-5; the D gene is possibly TRBD1 (5 bases). The CDR3 is 14 residues long. CDR1 SGHAT and CDR2 FQNNGV come from the germline V gene. The V end lost 3 bases, the J end lost 7 bases, and 13 bases lay between the germline ends. CDR3 DNA sequence: TGTGCCAGCAGCTTCAGCGGGCAGGGCCAGCCCCAGCATTTT. Translating gives CASSFSGQGQPQHF.

This chain joins TRBV20-1 and TRBJ2-5; weak D call: TRBD2 (6 bases). The CDR3 has 15 amino acids. V dropped 5 bases and J dropped 2 bases, with 18 bases sitting between them. The germline CDR1 and CDR2 sequences are DFQATT and SNEGSKA (reference sequence). Written as DNA, the CDR3 is TGCAGTGCTTTACCGGGACTGAAGGTGCAAGAGACCCAGTACTTC. The encoded protein is CSALPGLKVQETQYF.

The chain is built from TRBV2 and TRBJ2-1; 10 nucleotides match TRBD1. This CDR3 has 13 residues. V shed 5 bases, J shed 15 bases, and the junction held 10 bases outside the gene matches. Per the germline V gene, CDR1 is SNHLY and CDR2 is FYNNEI. The CDR3 reads CASSSTGQGVPFF. The DNA for the CDR3 is TGTGCCAGCAGTTCCACCGGACAGGGGGTCCCGTTCTTC.

Ten or more counts support this clonotype. This chain links TRBV11-2 with TRBJ2-7; TRBD1 aligns across 11 bases. J gave up 2 bases and V 1 base, and 4 bases lay outside the gene matches. There are 16 residues in the CDR3. CDR1 and CDR2 from the germline V gene are SGHAT and FQNNGV. The CDR3 loop reads CASSLVLGQGAYEQYF. CDR3 nucleotide sequence: TGTGCCAGCAGCTTAGTCTTGGGACAGGGGGCCTACGAGCAGTACTTC.

This chain connects TRBV28 to TRBJ1-4; maybe TRBD1 (6 bases). The germline V and J ends were trimmed by 4 bases and 8 bases, with 20 bases remaining between them. CDR1 is MDHEN and CDR2 is SYDVKM in the germline V gene. This CDR3 contains 16 residues. CDR3 DNA: TGTGCCAGCAGTTCACTCCGACAGGACTCTCGGGAAAAACTGTTTTTT. Translated: CASSSLRQDSREKLFF.

This clonotype was seen ten or more times. The chain has TRBV15 and TRBJ1-2; D is possibly TRBD1 (5 bases). Germline CDR1 reads LNHNV; CDR2 reads YYDKDF (reference sequence). The CDR3 extends over 17 amino acids. V was trimmed by 1 base and J by 0 bases, leaving 15 bases between them. The CDR3 loop is CATSRVGRGPANYGYTF. CDR3 coding DNA: TGTGCCACCAGCAGAGTTGGTCGGGGACCGGCTAACTATGGCTACACCTTC.

The rearrangement uses TRBV12-3 or TRBV12-4 and TRBJ2-2; 16 bases align to TRBD2. V shed 5 bases and J 6 bases; nucleotides not matched to a gene: 3. CDR3 length: 16 amino acids. In nucleotides, the CDR3 is TGTGCCAGCAGTGGGACTAGCGGGGGGGCCGCCGGGGAGCTGTTTTTT. Its translation is CASSGTSGGAAGELFF.

CDR3 nucleotides: TGTGCCAGCAGGGGACAGATTAACTATGGCTACACCTTC. This encodes CASRGQINYGYTF. The V call is TRBV6-1, the J call TRBJ1-2, with 7 bases that match TRBD1. V was pared by 6 bases and J by 1 base, with 2 bases of the junction left unmatched. The CDR3 totals 13 residues. Per germline, CDR1 MNHNS and CDR2 SASEGT.

The chain links TRBV10-1 to TRBJ1-5; 9 nucleotides align to TRBD1. The V gene end was trimmed by 5 bases and the J gene end by 1 base; junction bases not matched to a gene: 9. Germline CDR1 reads WNHNN; CDR2 reads SYGVQD (reference sequence). CDR3 size: 17 residues. The CDR3 region has the DNA TGCGCCAGCAGTACCGGGACAGGGCCCTGGAGCAATCAGCCCCAGCATTTT. Translation: CASSTGTGPWSNQPQHF.

The CDR3 loop reads CASSPNLLEQFF. For the CDR3, the DNA is TGTGCCAGCAGCCCGAATTTACTTGAGCAGTTCTTC. The V gene is TRBV12-3 or TRBV12-4, the J gene TRBJ2-1; the D is unclear. The CDR3 has 12 residues. The germline V and J ends were trimmed by 6 bases and 9 bases, with 12 bases remaining between them.